This record looks at one TCR beta chain sequence and its context. This CDR3 comprises 15 residues. Germline assignment: CDR1 MNHEY and CDR2 SMNVEV (reference sequence). The ends lost 5 bases at V and 7 bases at J; junction bases unmatched: 6. These data come from a study of blood T cell repertoires in COVID-19. Study context: The origin of the acute and convalescent COVID-19 samples was the United States, Italy and Spain. In each case, the material was cDNA or gDNA derived from T cells, B-cell-depleted T cells, or PBMCs.

Study processing details: Amplifying reference gene primers gave estimates of nucleated cell counts. Here immunoSEQ multiplex PCR was the method, and the copy in TCRdb shows in-frame clones only, minus some. The V and J calls and clone size come from that table; D and trimming were worked out from the DNA. Of about 49,000 clones in the sample, about 85% were seen once. The sample was peripheral blood. The source is a human donor in a cohort sampled during active COVID-19. The chain combines TRBV27 with TRBJ1-6; 9 bases align to TRBD1. In nucleotides, the CDR3 is TGTGCCAGCAGTATGTGGGGACAGGGCAATTCACCCCTCCACTTT. It translates to CASSMWGQGNSPLHF.